The 9 T cell receptor beta chains below were found in one sample sequenced in a study of T cells in Graves' hyperthyroidism and ophthalmopathy. What was amplified from RNA transcripts were TCR beta CDR3 regions. Primed by the HTBI set, a first-round RT-PCR was run on the TCR CDR3. TCRdb processed the multiplex PCR reads anew with MiXCR; each CDR3 protein has one entry. The profile shows 300,000 to 350,000 distinct CDR3 sequences, 21% of them singletons. Sample: blood. Receptor source: a woman aged 45-65 years with Graves' hyperthyroidism.

The CDR3 spells CASSFTSGGALDTQYF. For the CDR3, the DNA is TGTGCCAGCAGTTTCACTAGCGGGGGGGCCCTAGATACGCAGTATTTT. V gene TRBV28 combines with J gene TRBJ2-3; 13 bases agree with TRBD2. Germline V gene sequence: CDR1 MDHEN, CDR2 SYDVKM. V trimming: 3 bases; J trimming: 5 bases; junction bases outside the gene matches: 5. CDR3 length equals 16 residues.

This clonotype showed up many times. This chain links TRBV7-2 with TRBJ1-5; 7 bases are a match to TRBD1. V gave up 5 bases and J gave up 6 bases; unmatched junction bases: 4. The CDR3 loop spans 13 amino acids. Germline loops: CDR1 SGHTA, CDR2 FQGNSA. The CDR3 DNA sequence: TGTGCCAGCAGCCGGACAGGCCTTCAGCCCCAGCATTTT. This codes for CASSRTGLQPQHF. Variable domain in full (rest from reference TRBV7-2 and TRBJ1-5): GAGVSQSPSNKVTEKGKDVELRCDPISGHTALYWYRQSLGQGLEFLIYFQGNSAPDKSGLPSDRFSAERTGGSVSTLTIQRTQQEDSAVYLCASSRTGLQPQHFGDGTRLSIL.

This clonotype showed up many times. The V and J genes are TRBV30 and TRBJ2-5; 10 nucleotides agree with TRBD2. This CDR3 has 15 residues. The J segment lost 5 bases and the V segment lost 2 bases, leaving 8 bases of the junction unmatched. Germline V gene data show CDR1 as GTSNPN and CDR2 as SVGIG (reference sequence). CDR3 bases: TGTGCCTGGAGTCCGAAAGCGGGGGGGTCTGAGACCCAGTACTTC. It codes for CAWSPKAGGSETQYF.

This clonotype has a count of ten or more. The chain joins TRBV24-1 to TRBJ1-2; 9 positions agree with TRBD1. The V and J ends lost 1 base and 6 bases, in that order; junction bases with no gene match: 5. Germline loops: CDR1 KGHDR, CDR2 SFDVKD. CDR3 size: 15 residues. The CDR3 DNA follows: TGTGCCACCAGTGATTTCGGACAGGGGCCCGATGGCTACACCTTC. The encoded protein is CATSDFGQGPDGYTF.

The sample holds many counts of this clonotype. The chain employs TRBV27 and TRBJ2-1, with D uncertain. The CDR3 spans 14 residues. V gave up 6 bases and J gave up 1 base, with 10 bases separating them. Germline values: CDR1 MNHEY, CDR2 SMNVEV (reference sequence). CDR3 nucleotide sequence: TGTGCCAGCAGACCCAGTCAGTCCTACAATGAGCAGTTCTTC. Residues: CASRPSQSYNEQFF.

The J gene is TRBJ1-1, the V gene TRBV20-1, with 7 bases fitting TRBD1. Trimming at V came to 6 bases and at J to 5 bases, leaving 12 bases not matched to a gene. There are 14 residues in the CDR3. Germline V gene data show CDR1 as DFQATT and CDR2 as SNEGSKA (reference sequence). Written as DNA, the CDR3 is TGCAGTGCCGGATTCCGGGCAGGGGGAACTGAAGCTTTCTTT. Translation: CSAGFRAGGTEAFF.

V gene TRBV30 combines with J gene TRBJ2-1, with 11 bases matching TRBD2. Germline V lookup: CDR1 GTSNPN, CDR2 SVGIG (reference sequence). The CDR3 has 14 residues. Unmatched junction bases numbered 4, after V lost 5 bases and J lost 4 bases. The CDR3, as DNA: TGTGCCTGGGCGACTAGCGGGACGTACAATGAGCAGTTCTTC. The encoded protein is CAWATSGTYNEQFF.

This chain uses TRBV2 with TRBJ2-7; 9 bases fit TRBD1. There are 12 residues in the CDR3. Germline CDR1 and CDR2: SNHLY and FYNNEI. Trimming cost V 8 bases and J 9 bases; bases outside gene matches: 8. The CDR3 sequence: CASHNRGQGQYF. The CDR3 DNA sequence: TGTGCCAGCCACAACAGGGGGCAAGGGCAGTACTTC.

In its sample, this clonotype was seen a few times. V usage is TRBV2 and J usage is TRBJ2-5, with D unclear. The V gene lost 4 bases and the J gene lost 3 bases, with 3 bases spanning the gap. Looked up from germline, CDR1 is SNHLY and CDR2 is FYNNEI. This CDR3 region has 11 residues. The CDR3 here is CASSGEETQYF. DNA of the CDR3: TGTGCCAGCAGTGGAGAAGAGACCCAGTACTTC.